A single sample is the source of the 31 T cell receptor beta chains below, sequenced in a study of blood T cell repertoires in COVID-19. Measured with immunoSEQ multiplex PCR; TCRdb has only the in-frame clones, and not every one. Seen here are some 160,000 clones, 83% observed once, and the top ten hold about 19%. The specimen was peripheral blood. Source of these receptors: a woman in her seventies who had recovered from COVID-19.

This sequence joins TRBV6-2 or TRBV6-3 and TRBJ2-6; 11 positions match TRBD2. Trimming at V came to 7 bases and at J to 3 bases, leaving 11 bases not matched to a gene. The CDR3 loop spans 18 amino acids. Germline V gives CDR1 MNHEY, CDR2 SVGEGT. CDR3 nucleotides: TGTGCCAGCACCCCACTAGCGGGGGCCCTCCATGGGGCCAACGTCCTGACTTTC. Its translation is CASTPLAGALHGANVLTF.

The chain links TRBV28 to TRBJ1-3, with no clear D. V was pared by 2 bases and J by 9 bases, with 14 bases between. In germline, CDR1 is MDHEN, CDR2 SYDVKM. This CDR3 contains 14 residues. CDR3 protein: CASSLRRGAGTIYF. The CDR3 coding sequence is TGTGCCAGCAGTTTACGGCGGGGAGCGGGCACCATATATTTT.

The CDR3 sequence: CASSHDRGGVKLFF. The CDR3 DNA is TGTGCCAGCAGCCACGACAGGGGGGGGGTAAAACTGTTTTTT. The genes are TRBV6-5 and TRBJ1-4; the match to TRBD1 covers 9 bases. Per the germline V gene, CDR1 is MNHEY and CDR2 is SVGAGI. This CDR3 contains 14 residues. The ends lost 6 bases at V and 10 bases at J; junction bases unmatched: 9.

CDR3 in amino acids: CASTPRGSGRYTQYF. The CDR3 DNA reads TGTGCCAGCACCCCCCGGGGTAGCGGGAGGTATACGCAGTATTTT. The chain has TRBV6-2 or TRBV6-3 and TRBJ2-3; 10 positions agree with TRBD2. The CDR3 has 15 residues. V dropped 7 bases and J dropped 7; count of bases not matched to a gene: 11. Germline assignment: CDR1 MNHEY and CDR2 SVGEGT.

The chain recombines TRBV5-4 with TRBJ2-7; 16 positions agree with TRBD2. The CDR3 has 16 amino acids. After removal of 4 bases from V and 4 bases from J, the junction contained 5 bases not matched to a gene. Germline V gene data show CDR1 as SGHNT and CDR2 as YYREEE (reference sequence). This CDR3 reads CASSPGTSGRGYEQYF. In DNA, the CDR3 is TGTGCCAGCAGCCCCGGGACTAGCGGGAGGGGTTACGAGCAGTACTTC.

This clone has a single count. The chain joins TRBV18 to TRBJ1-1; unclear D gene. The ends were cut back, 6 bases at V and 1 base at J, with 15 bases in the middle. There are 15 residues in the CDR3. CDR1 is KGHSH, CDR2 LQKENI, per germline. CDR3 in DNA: TGTGCCAGCTCCCAGGCGAGGGCTGGGAACACTGAAGCTTTCTTT. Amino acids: CASSQARAGNTEAFF.

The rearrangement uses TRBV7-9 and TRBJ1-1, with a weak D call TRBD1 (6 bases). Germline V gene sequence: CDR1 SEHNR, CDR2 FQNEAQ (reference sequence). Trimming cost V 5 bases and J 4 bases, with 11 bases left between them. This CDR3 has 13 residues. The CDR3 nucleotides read TGTGCCAGCAGCCCCCAAGGGGGCACTGAAGCTTTCTTT. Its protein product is CASSPQGGTEAFF.

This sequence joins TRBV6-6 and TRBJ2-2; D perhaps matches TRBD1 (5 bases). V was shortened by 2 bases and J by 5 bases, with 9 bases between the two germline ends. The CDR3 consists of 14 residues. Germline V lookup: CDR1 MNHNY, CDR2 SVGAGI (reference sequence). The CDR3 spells CASSYRGETGELFF. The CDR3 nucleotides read TGTGCCAGCAGTTACAGGGGTGAGACCGGGGAGCTGTTTTTT.

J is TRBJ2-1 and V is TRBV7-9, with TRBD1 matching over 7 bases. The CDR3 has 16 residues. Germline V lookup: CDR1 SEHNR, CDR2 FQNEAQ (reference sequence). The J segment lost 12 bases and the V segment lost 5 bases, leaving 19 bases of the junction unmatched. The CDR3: CASSQGVSVITMRQFF. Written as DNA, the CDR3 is TGTGCCAGCAGCCAGGGGGTTTCGGTAATTACAATGAGGCAGTTCTTC.

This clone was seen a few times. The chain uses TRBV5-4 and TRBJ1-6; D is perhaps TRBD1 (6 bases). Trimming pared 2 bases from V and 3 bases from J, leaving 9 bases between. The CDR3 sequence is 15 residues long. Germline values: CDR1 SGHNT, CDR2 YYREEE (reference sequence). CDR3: CASSFGQNYNSPLHF. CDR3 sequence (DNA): TGTGCCAGCAGCTTCGGACAGAACTATAATTCACCCCTCCACTTT.

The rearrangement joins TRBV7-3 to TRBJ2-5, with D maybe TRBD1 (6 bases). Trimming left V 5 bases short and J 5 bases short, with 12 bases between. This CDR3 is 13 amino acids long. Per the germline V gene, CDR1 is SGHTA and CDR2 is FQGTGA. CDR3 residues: CASSTRTAETQYF. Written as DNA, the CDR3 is TGTGCCAGCAGCACCCGGACAGCGGAGACCCAGTACTTC.

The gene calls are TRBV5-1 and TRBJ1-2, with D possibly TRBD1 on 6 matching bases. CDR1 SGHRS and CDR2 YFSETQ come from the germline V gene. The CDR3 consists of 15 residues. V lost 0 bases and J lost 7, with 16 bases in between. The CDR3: CASSLERGAQGGYTF. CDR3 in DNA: TGCGCCAGCAGCTTGGAGCGGGGGGCCCAAGGTGGCTACACCTTC.

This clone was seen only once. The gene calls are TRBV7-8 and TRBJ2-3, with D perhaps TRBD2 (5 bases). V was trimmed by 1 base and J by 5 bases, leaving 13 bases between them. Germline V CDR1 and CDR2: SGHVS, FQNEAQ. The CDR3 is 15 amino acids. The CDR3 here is CASSLGPSFGDTQYF. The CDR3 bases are TGTGCCAGCAGCTTAGGTCCTAGCTTCGGAGATACGCAGTATTTT.

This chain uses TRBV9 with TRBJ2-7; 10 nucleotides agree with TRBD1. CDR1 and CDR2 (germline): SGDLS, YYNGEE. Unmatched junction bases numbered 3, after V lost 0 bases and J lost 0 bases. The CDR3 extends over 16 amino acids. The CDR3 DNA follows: TGTGCCAGCAGCGTAGGTGGGACAGGGGCCTCCTACGAGCAGTACTTC. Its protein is CASSVGGTGASYEQYF.

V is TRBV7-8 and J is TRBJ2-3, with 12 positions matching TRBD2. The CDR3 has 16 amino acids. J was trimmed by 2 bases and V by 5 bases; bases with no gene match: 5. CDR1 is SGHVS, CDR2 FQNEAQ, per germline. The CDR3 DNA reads TGTGCCAGCAGCCCCCTAGCGGGGGGGTTCACAGATACGCAGTATTTT. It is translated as CASSPLAGGFTDTQYF. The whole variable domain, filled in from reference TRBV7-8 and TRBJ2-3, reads GAGVSQSPRYKVAKRGQDVALRCDPISGHVSLFWYQQALGQGPEFLTYFQNEAQLDKSGLPSDRFFAERPEGSVSTLKIQRTQQEDSAVYLCASSPLAGGFTDTQYFGPGTRLTVL.

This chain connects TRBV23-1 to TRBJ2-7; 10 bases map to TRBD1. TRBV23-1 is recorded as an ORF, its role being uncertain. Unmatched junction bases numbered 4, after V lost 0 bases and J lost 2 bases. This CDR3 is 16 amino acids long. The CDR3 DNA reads TGCGCCAGCAGTCAATCGTGGGACAGGGGTACCTACGAGCAGTACTTC. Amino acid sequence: CASSQSWDRGTYEQYF.

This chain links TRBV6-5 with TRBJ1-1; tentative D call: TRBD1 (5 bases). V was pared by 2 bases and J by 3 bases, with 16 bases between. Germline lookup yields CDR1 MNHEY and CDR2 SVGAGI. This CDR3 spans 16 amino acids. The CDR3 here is CASSYGLAGGDTEAFF. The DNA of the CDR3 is TGTGCCAGCAGTTACGGCTTAGCTGGAGGGGACACTGAAGCTTTCTTT.

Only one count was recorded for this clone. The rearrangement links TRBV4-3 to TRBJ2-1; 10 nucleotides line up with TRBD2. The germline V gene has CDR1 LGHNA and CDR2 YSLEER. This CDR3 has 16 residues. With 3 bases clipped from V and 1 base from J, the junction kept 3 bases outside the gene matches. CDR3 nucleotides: TGCGCCAGCAGCCACGAGACTAGCGGGTCCTACAATGAGCAGTTCTTC. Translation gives CASSHETSGSYNEQFF.

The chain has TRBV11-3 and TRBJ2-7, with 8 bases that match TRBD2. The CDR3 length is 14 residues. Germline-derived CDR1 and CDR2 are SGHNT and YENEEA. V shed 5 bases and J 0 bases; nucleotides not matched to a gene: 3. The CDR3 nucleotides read TGTGCCAGCAGCCCCGGGGGGGCCTCCTACGAGCAGTACTTC. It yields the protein CASSPGGASYEQYF.

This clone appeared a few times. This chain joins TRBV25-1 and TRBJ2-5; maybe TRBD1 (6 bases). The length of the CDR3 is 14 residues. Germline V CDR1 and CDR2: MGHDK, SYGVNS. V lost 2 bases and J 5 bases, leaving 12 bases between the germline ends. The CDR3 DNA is TGTGCCAGCAGTGAAAGGGGACATGGGGAGACCCAGTACTTC. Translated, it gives CASSERGHGETQYF.

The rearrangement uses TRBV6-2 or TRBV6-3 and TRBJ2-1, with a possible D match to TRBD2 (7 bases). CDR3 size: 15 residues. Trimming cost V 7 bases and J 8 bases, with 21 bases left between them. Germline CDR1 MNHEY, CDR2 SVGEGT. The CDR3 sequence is CASTPRGLARDEQFF. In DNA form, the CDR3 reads TGTGCCAGCACCCCGCGGGGGCTAGCGAGAGATGAGCAGTTCTTC.

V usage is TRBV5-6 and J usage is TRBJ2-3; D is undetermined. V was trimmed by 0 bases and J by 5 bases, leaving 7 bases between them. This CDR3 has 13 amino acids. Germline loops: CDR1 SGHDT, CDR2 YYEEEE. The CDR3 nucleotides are TGTGCCAGCAGCTTGGCCCTACTAGATACGCAGTATTTT. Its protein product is CASSLALLDTQYF. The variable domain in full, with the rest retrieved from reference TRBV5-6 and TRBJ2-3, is DAGVTQSPTHLIKTRGQQVTLRCSPKSGHDTVSWYQQALGQGPQFIFQYYEEEERQRGNFPDRFSGHQFPNYSSELNVNALLLGDSALYLCASSLALLDTQYFGPGTRLTVL.

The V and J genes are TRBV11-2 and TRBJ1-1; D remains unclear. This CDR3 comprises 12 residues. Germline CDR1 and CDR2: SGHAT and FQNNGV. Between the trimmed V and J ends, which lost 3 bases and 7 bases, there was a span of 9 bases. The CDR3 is CASSFHSSEAFF. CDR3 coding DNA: TGTGCCAGCAGCTTTCATAGCAGTGAAGCTTTCTTT.

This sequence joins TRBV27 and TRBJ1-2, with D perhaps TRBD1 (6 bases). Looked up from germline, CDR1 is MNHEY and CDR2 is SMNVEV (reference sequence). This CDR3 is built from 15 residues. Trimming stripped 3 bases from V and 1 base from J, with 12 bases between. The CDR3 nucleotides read TGTGCCAGCAGTTTCGTGGGGGCGGTTAACTATGGCTACACCTTC. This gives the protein CASSFVGAVNYGYTF.

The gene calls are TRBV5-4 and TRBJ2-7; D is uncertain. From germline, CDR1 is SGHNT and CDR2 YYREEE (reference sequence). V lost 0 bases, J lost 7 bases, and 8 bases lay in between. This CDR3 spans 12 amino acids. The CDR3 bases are TGTGCCAGCAGCTTGGCCGAGAGGGAGCAGTACTTC. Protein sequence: CASSLAEREQYF. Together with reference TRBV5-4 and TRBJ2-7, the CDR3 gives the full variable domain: ETGVTQSPTHLIKTRGQQVTLRCSSQSGHNTVSWYQQALGQGPQFIFQYYREEENGRGNFPPRFSGLQFPNYSSELNVNALELDDSALYLCASSLAEREQYFGPGTRLTVT.

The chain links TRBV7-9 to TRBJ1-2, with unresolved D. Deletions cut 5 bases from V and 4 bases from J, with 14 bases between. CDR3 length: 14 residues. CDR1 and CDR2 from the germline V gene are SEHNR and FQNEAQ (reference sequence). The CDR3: CASSPFGSGYGYTF. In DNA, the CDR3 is TGTGCCAGCAGCCCCTTCGGCTCGGGCTATGGCTACACCTTC.

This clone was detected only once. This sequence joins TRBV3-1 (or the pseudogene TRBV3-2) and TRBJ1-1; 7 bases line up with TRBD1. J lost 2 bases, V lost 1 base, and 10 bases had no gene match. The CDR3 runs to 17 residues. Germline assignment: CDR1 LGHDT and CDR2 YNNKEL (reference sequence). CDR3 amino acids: CASSQGPDRAYNTEAFF. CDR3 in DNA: TGTGCCAGCAGCCAAGGCCCCGACAGGGCCTACAACACTGAAGCTTTCTTT.

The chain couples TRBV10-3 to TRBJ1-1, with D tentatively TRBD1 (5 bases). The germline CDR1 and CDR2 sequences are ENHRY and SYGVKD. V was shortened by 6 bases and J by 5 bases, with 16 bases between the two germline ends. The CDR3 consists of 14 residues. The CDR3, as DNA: TGTGCCATCAGCCCCAATCGGGGGGGTACTGAAGCTTTCTTT. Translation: CAISPNRGGTEAFF.

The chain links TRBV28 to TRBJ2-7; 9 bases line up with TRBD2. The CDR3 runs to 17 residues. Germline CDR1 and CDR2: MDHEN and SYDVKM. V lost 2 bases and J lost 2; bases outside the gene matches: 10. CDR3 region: CASSLTGGAGGAYEQYF. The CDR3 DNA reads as TGTGCCAGCAGTTTAACCGGAGGGGCGGGAGGGGCCTACGAGCAGTACTTC. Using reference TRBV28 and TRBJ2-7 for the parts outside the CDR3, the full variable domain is DVKVTQSSRYLVKRTGEKVFLECVQDMDHENMFWYRQDPGLGLRLIYFSYDVKMKEKGDIPEGYSVSREKKERFSLILESASTNQTSMYLCASSLTGGAGGAYEQYFGPGTRLTVT.

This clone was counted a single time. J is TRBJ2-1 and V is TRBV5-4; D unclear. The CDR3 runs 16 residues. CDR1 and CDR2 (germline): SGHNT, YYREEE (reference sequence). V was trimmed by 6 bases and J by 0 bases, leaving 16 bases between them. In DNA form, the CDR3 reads TGTGCCAGCACCAACCCCCAAAGCCGCTCCTACAATGAGCAGTTCTTC. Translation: CASTNPQSRSYNEQFF. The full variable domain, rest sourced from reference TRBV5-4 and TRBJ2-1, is ETGVTQSPTHLIKTRGQQVTLRCSSQSGHNTVSWYQQALGQGPQFIFQYYREEENGRGNFPPRFSGLQFPNYSSELNVNALELDDSALYLCASTNPQSRSYNEQFFGPGTRLTVL.

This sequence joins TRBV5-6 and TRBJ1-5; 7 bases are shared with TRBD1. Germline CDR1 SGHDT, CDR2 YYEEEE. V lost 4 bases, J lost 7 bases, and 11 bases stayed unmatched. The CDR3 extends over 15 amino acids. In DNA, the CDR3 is TGTGCCAGCAGCCAGAAGACAGGGTCAGGGCAGCCCCAGCATTTT. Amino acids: CASSQKTGSGQPQHF.